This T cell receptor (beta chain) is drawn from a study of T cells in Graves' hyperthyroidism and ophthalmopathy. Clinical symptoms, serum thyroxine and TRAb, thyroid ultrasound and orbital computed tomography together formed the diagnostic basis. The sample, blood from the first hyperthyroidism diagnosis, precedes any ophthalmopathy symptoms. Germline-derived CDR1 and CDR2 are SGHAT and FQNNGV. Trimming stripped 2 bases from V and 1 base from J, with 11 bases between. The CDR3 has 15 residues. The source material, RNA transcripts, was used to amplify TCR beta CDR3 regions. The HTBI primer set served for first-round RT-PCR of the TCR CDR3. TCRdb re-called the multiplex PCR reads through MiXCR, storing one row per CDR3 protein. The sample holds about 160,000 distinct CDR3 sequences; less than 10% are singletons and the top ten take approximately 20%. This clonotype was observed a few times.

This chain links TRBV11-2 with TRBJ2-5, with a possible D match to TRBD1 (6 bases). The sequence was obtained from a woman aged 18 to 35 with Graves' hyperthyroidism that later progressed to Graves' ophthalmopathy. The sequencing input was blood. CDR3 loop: CASSLKGRGQETQYF. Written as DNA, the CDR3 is TGTGCCAGCAGCTTAAAAGGCAGGGGCCAAGAGACCCAGTACTTC.